These 18 T cell receptor beta chains were sequenced from one sample in a study of regulatory T cells in long-lasting Graves disease. Building of the TCR beta libraries involved iRepertoire HTBI primers and Arm-PCR of CDR3 regions. TCRdb fed the multiplex PCR reads into MiXCR, producing one record per CDR3 protein. Of a few hundred thousand distinct CDR3 sequences listed, approximately 16% are singletons. Time point in this sample: newly diagnosed GD, antithyroid drugs for less than 3 months. With RNA extracted from PBMCs as input, the TCR library was made. The same data also went into a second study, on T cells in Graves' hyperthyroidism and ophthalmopathy.

This sample comprised peripheral blood mononuclear cells (PBMCs), obtained at new diagnosis, from a patient treated with antithyroid drugs. Receptor source: a woman aged 35 to 49 with Graves disease.

This clonotype was picked up many times. The genes are TRBV9 and TRBJ1-4, with a possible D match to TRBD1 (6 bases). V lost 0 bases, J lost 4 bases, and 10 bases lay in between. The length of the CDR3 is 15 residues. Germline values: CDR1 SGDLS, CDR2 YYNGEE. The CDR3 bases are TGTGCCAGCAGCGTAGGAGGGGGAGGTAATGAAAAACTGTTTTTT. This sequence encodes CASSVGGGGNEKLFF.

This clonotype showed up many times. This chain connects TRBV2 to TRBJ1-5; no clear D. CDR3 length: 13 residues. The germline V and J ends were trimmed by 8 bases and 3 bases, with 11 bases remaining between them. Germline assignment: CDR1 SNHLY and CDR2 FYNNEI. The CDR3 DNA reads as TGTGCCAGCGAATTAGGTTTCAATCAGCCCCAGCATTTT. It translates to CASELGFNQPQHF.

This clonotype came up a few times. As the CDR3 is not closed by the conserved phenylalanine or tryptophan, this likely results from a read error. The J gene is TRBJ2-5, the V gene TRBV27, with D perhaps TRBD2 (6 bases). V was shortened by 0 bases and J by 4 bases, with 9 bases between the two germline ends. Germline CDR1 MNHEY, CDR2 SMNVEV (reference sequence). The length of the CDR3 is 14 residues. In DNA form, the CDR3 reads TGTGCCAGCAGTTTATCCGGGAGCGGAGAGACCCAGTACTCC. It specifies CASSLSGSGETQYS.

V is TRBV6-2 or TRBV6-3 and J is TRBJ2-7; the match to TRBD2 covers 13 bases. The CDR3 totals 14 residues. Germline V gene sequence: CDR1 MNHEY, CDR2 SVGEGT. With V trimmed by 6 bases and J by 6 bases, 5 bases remained unmatched. The CDR3 DNA sequence: TGTGCCAGCAGACTAGCGGGAGGGCCGCTCGAGCAGTACTTC. The encoded protein is CASRLAGGPLEQYF.

Many counts were recorded for this clonotype. V usage is TRBV12-3 or TRBV12-4 and J usage is TRBJ2-5; a possible D gene is TRBD1 (5 bases). CDR3 length: 13 residues. The V end was cut by 6 bases, the J end by 4 bases, with 12 bases between. The CDR3 sequence: CASRQGQVETQYF. In DNA form, the CDR3 reads TGTGCCAGCAGACAAGGACAAGTAGAGACCCAGTACTTC.

The chain employs TRBV30 and TRBJ1-1; tentative D call: TRBD1 (5 bases). V lost 5 bases to trimming and J lost 2 bases, with 15 bases between them. The germline V gene encodes CDR1 GTSNPN and CDR2 SVGIG (reference sequence). CDR3 size: 14 residues. The CDR3 DNA sequence: TGTGCCTGGGGGGGGTACGGTGGAAACACTGAAGCTTTCTTT. Protein sequence: CAWGGYGGNTEAFF.

This chain links TRBV3-1 with TRBJ2-7; no definite D call. Germline V gene sequence: CDR1 LGHDT, CDR2 YNNKEL (reference sequence). The CDR3 is 14 residues long. Trimming cost V 4 bases and J 4 bases, with 14 bases left between them. In DNA form, the CDR3 reads TGTGCCAGCAGCCCCTCAGATGAGCGATACGAGCAGTACTTC. Its protein is CASSPSDERYEQYF.

This chain connects TRBV5-5 to TRBJ1-2; 9 nucleotides agree with TRBD1. This CDR3 has 15 residues. Germline CDR1 is SGHKS and CDR2 is YYEKEE (reference sequence). V gave up 0 bases and J gave up 3 bases; unmatched junction bases: 3. The CDR3 is CASSLGDRVDYGYTF. The CDR3 region has the DNA TGTGCCAGCAGCTTGGGGGACAGGGTAGACTATGGCTACACCTTC.

This clonotype occurred a few times. The genes are TRBV6-1 and TRBJ2-3; D is possibly TRBD1 (6 bases). This CDR3 region has 15 residues. CDR1 is MNHNS and CDR2 is SASEGT in the germline V gene. V was clipped by 2 bases and J by 2 bases, with 11 bases between them. CDR3 in DNA: TGTGCCAGCAGTGAATTGGACAGCACCACAGATACGCAGTATTTT. Amino acids: CASSELDSTTDTQYF.

This clonotype was found many times. This chain connects TRBV10-1 to TRBJ2-1, with D perhaps being TRBD1 or TRBD2 (6 bases each). Trimming left V 3 bases short and J 6 bases short, with 15 bases between. The CDR3 has 15 residues. Germline CDR1 WNHNN, CDR2 SYGVQD (reference sequence). The CDR3: CASSEGGSSGNEQFF. CDR3 nucleotide sequence: TGCGCCAGCAGTGAAGGGGGGTCATCGGGCAATGAGCAGTTCTTC.

This clonotype was counted ten times or more. The J gene is TRBJ1-1, the V gene TRBV28; 7 bases line up with TRBD1. This CDR3 has 15 amino acids. Per germline, CDR1 MDHEN and CDR2 SYDVKM. V shed 2 bases, J shed 0 bases, and the junction held 3 bases outside the gene matches. Here the CDR3 DNA reads TGTGCCAGCAGTTTAATCCAGGGGGTGAACACTGAAGCTTTCTTT. The encoded protein is CASSLIQGVNTEAFF.

This clonotype was seen a few times. The V and J genes are TRBV6-2 or TRBV6-3 and TRBJ1-5; 8 nucleotides line up with TRBD1. The CDR3 has 14 residues. V shed 4 bases and J 6 bases; nucleotides not matched to a gene: 5. Germline V gene lookup returns CDR1 MNHEY and CDR2 SVGEGT. CDR3 loop: CASSWQGAVQPQHF. The CDR3 nucleotides read TGTGCCAGCAGTTGGCAGGGGGCGGTTCAGCCCCAGCATTTT.

This clonotype appeared many times. The chain employs TRBV20-1 and TRBJ2-5; weak D call: TRBD1 (8 bases). V was clipped by 0 bases and J by 4 bases, with 15 bases between them. The germline V gene encodes CDR1 DFQATT and CDR2 SNEGSKA (reference sequence). This CDR3 region has 15 residues. As DNA, the CDR3 is TGCAGTGCTAGAGATGGGAGCGGGACAGGAGAGACCCAGTACTTC. Encoded protein: CSARDGSGTGETQYF.

This clonotype appeared many times. CDR3 in DNA: TGTGCCAGCAGATACCTAGCTATCATAGCGGGAGGGCCCTCAGATACGCAGTATTTT. As protein: CASRYLAIIAGGPSDTQYF. V usage is TRBV7-8 and J usage is TRBJ2-3; 11 bases match TRBD2. CDR3 length: 19 residues. V was pared by 6 bases and J by 4 bases, with 18 bases of the junction left unmatched. CDR1 is SGHVS and CDR2 is FQNEAQ in the germline V gene.

This clonotype was seen ten or more times. The chain has TRBV7-2 and TRBJ1-6, with 7 bases that match TRBD1. CDR3 length: 15 amino acids. Germline values: CDR1 SGHTA, CDR2 FQGNSA. V gave up 2 bases and J gave up 5 bases; unmatched junction bases: 3. The CDR3 protein is CASSLLGQHNSPLHF. CDR3 sequence (DNA): TGTGCCAGCAGCTTACTGGGACAGCATAATTCACCCCTCCACTTT.

The V and J genes are TRBV19 and TRBJ1-5; TRBD1 is a possible D gene (5 bases). Trimming removed 4 bases from V and 6 bases from J, with 16 bases in between. The length of the CDR3 is 15 residues. Germline CDR1 and CDR2: LNHDA and SQIVND (reference sequence). The CDR3 sequence is CASSSAGLRVQPQHF. DNA for the CDR3: TGTGCCAGTAGTAGTGCAGGGCTGAGGGTTCAGCCCCAGCATTTT. The variable domain in full, with the rest retrieved from reference TRBV19 and TRBJ1-5, is DGGITQSPKYLFRKEGQNVTLSCEQNLNHDAMYWYRQDPGQGLRLIYYSQIVNDFQKGDIAEGYSVSREKKESFPLTVTSAQKNPTAFYLCASSSAGLRVQPQHFGDGTRLSIL.

For this clonotype: A read error likely explains this, since a far larger clone differs by one base. The CDR3 spells CASSEVGRARSSGELFF. CDR3 coding DNA: TGTGCCAGCAGTGAGGTCGGGAGGGCCAGAAGCAGCGGGGAGCTGTTTTTT. The chain employs TRBV5-5 and TRBJ2-2, with 8 bases matching TRBD2. Trimming took 5 bases from V and 7 from J; bases not matched to a gene: 16. The CDR3 covers 17 residues. Germline values: CDR1 SGHKS, CDR2 YYEKEE (reference sequence).

Regarding this clonotype: A far larger clone is just one base off, so this is likely a read error. This chain joins TRBV7-2 and TRBJ2-1; TRBD2 aligns across 8 bases. Matching the DNA end better, TRBJ2-5 makes the J call doubtful. The CDR3 is 15 amino acids. Germline values: CDR1 SGHTA, CDR2 FQGNSA. The CDR3 reads CASSHERGKQETQYF. The CDR3 DNA reads as TGTGCCAGCAGCCATGAGCGGGGGAAACAAGAGACCCAGTACTTC.